The 2 T cell receptor beta chains listed next were all sequenced from one sample in a study of T cell changes during pregnancy in multiple sclerosis. Using immunoSEQ multiplex PCR, the repertoire was profiled, and TCRdb retains in-frame clones only, with some absent. This sample yields about 27,000 clones, of which almost 90% are seen a single time; under 8.5% belongs to the top ten. The sample was CD8+ T cells from peripheral blood mononuclear cells, taken in the second trimester of pregnancy. The receptors originated from a female donor with multiple sclerosis, enrolled in a pregnancy study.

With respect to this clone: Other DNA sequences in this specimen translate into the identical CDR3. The rearrangement joins TRBV5-1 to TRBJ1-2; 11 bases align to TRBD1. Losses at the gene ends were 3 bases for V and 3 bases for J; bases not matched to a gene: 1. Germline V lookup: CDR1 SGHRS, CDR2 YFSETQ. This CDR3 comprises 14 residues. The CDR3, as DNA: TGCGCCAGCAGCTGGACAGGGGGCGACTATGGCTACACCTTC. Translated: CASSWTGGDYGYTF.

This clone has just one count. The chain combines TRBV7-8 with TRBJ2-6, with D perhaps TRBD2 (6 bases). The germline CDR1 and CDR2 sequences are SGHVS and FQNEAQ. The CDR3 runs to 18 residues. V was shortened by 4 bases and J by 3 bases, with 19 bases between the two germline ends. This CDR3 reads CASSSRREVVSGANVLTF. The DNA of the CDR3 is TGTGCCAGCAGCTCCCGGAGGGAGGTGGTGAGTGGGGCCAACGTCCTGACTTTC.